This TCR beta chain was found in a study of the immune and genomic landscape of osteosarcoma (TCRdb year 2020). With regard to the full study: A total of 48 pediatric and adult patients with high-grade osteosarcoma made up the overall cohort, and the median age at diagnosis was approximately 25 years (range roughly 5-81). Poor-risk disease was overrepresented in the cohort, as 73% of patients had an unfavorable pathologic response to standard therapy and 65% to 70% were deceased. The osteosarcoma immunogenomic landscape was characterized by integrating TCR sequencing results with transcriptome, protein array and immunostaining data. A couple of samples from the same tumor site were contributed by each of three patients. In the overall cohort, 60% of patients were male, and just under 80% had localized disease at diagnosis. The study aimed to explain the limited clinical activity of immune checkpoint inhibitors in osteosarcoma. To define immunogenic potential, the study profiled osteosarcoma specimens using whole genome, RNA and T-cell receptor sequencing along with immunohistochemistry and reverse phase protein arrays. General findings and caveats noted by the study authors: Sample size was not determined by any statistical method, because osteosarcoma is rare and every possible sample was collected. In five cases a single hyperexpanded clone dominated the repertoire, and each of those five cases had fewer than 100 T-cell clonotypes. Along with the frozen tumor specimens, matched blood was collected from just a couple of patients. TCR productive clonality was higher in the immune-hot C3 cluster than the cold C1 cluster but still low overall. Clonality benchmarks were derived from external normal skin and healthy peripheral blood data rather than from matched normal tissue. Overall, productive TCR clonality was low, with a mean of 0.09 and a maximum of 0.3, which suggests limited clonal expansion of T cells.

Post-treatment primary, local recurrence and metastasis tumors from poor-prognosis patients were used as specimens. TCR beta chain CDR3 regions were immunosequenced with the ImmunoSEQ Assay (Adaptive Biotechnologies). Under the source paper's analysis protocol: TCRB rearrangements, read counts, read proportions and gene usage were exported through the ImmunoSEQ Analyzer platform. Using productive rearrangements, T-cell clonality was calculated as 1 minus Pielou's evenness. In the clonal space homeostasis analysis, clonotypes were grouped as rare, small, medium, large or hyperexpanded (0.01 to 1 of the repertoire). TCR productive clonality was compared across immune clusters C1, C2 and C3 using the Wilcoxon rank sum test. The table comes from immuneACCESS by way of TCRdb, which keeps in-frame sequences with V and J called. Part of the clones is missing from these tables; in studies checked, under half for an unresolved V gene and the rest for unknown reasons. That table supplies the V and J calls and clone size; D and trimming were determined from the DNA. In all, the sample holds some 4,600 clones, and roughly 70% of those were seen once. Clones ranked in the top ten supply about 17% of the sample.

From a lookup of the germline V gene (reference sequence), CDR1 and CDR2 are MNHNY and SVGAGI. V loses 0 bases at its end and J loses 6 bases; junction bases beyond the gene matches: 0. The CDR3 covers 14 residues, taking in both the cysteine and the phenylalanine. Only the CDR3 DNA stays, 42 bases, in frame from base 1. Worth noting for this clone: Its specific antigen is unknown. Base qualities are not recorded, but no much larger clone differs from it by a single base.

The V and J segments used are TRBV6-6 and TRBJ2-1; 9 bases in between match TRBD1. Material: osteosarcoma tumor tissue from the femur. The TCR was taken from a human donor with osteosarcoma. In nucleotides, the sequence is TGTGCCAGCAGTTACTCGGGACAGGGCAATGAGCAGTTCTTC. Its protein reads: CASSYSGQGNEQFF.